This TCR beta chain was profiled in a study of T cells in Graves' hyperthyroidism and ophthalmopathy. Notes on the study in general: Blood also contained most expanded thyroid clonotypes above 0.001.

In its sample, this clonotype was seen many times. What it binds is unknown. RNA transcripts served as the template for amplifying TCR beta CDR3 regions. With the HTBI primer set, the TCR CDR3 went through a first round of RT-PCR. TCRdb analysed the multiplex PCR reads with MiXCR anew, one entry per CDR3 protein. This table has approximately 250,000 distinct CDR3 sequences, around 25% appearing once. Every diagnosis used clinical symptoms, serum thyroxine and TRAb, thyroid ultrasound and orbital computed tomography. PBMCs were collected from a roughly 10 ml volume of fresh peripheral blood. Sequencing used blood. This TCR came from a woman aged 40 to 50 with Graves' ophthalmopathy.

This chain's CDR3 is CASSADRSGVWNQPQHF. The CDR3 DNA is TGTGCCAGCAGTGCGGACAGGTCTGGGGTTTGGAATCAGCCCCAGCATTTT. V is TRBV6-2 or TRBV6-3 and J is TRBJ1-5; TRBD1 matches at 7 bases. CDR1 and CDR2 from the germline V gene are MNHEY and SVGEGT. The CDR3 consists of 17 residues. V gave up 5 bases and J gave up 4 bases; unmatched junction bases: 14.